This is a list of T cell receptor beta chains from one sample in a study of cytomegalovirus exposure and HLA in healthy donors. Sequenced by immunoSEQ multiplex PCR; TCRdb stores in-frame clones only, minus some. The table shows under 200,000 clones, with roughly 82% occurring only once. Sequencing was done on a sample of PBMCs. The receptors come from a man aged 45-65 years in good health and CMV-seropositive. Each CDR3 is given with its conserved first and last residue. The D gene is left open where the match is weak. Clone size is stated in some rows and not others, as once, few, many or a class when expanded.

abundance | j_gene | d_gene | v_gene | CDR3nt | CDR3aa
- | TRBJ1-4 | TRBD1 | TRBV5-1 | TGCGCCAGCAGAGATGGTAAGGGACAGCGGAATGAAAAACTGTTTTTT | CASRDGKGQRNEKLFF
once | TRBJ1-1 | TRBD1 | TRBV11-2 | TGTGCCAGCAGCTTTCCGACAGGGCGAGGGACTGAAGCTTTCTTT | CASSFPTGRGTEAFF
- | TRBJ2-5 | - | TRBV19 | TGTGCCAGTAGTATTGCAGCGCAGCTTCCAGAGACCCAGTACTTC | CASSIAAQLPETQYF
- | TRBJ1-6 | - | TRBV5-4 | TGTGCCAGCAGCTTCCCTGATAATTCACCCCTCCACTTT | CASSFPDNSPLHF
- | TRBJ1-2 | - | TRBV5-4 | TGTGCCAGCAGCTTGGGATCCTGGCAGTTCTATGGCTACACCTTC | CASSLGSWQFYGYTF
once | TRBJ2-7 | - | TRBV6-1 | TGTGCCAGCAGTGCTAGTGGAGCCTACGAGCAGTACTTC | CASSASGAYEQYF
- | TRBJ2-1 | - | TRBV10-3 | TGTGCCATCAGTTGGGACTCGAGCTCCTACAATGAGCAGTTCTTC | CAISWDSSSYNEQFF
- | TRBJ2-1 | - | TRBV5-7 | TGTGCCAGCAGCCCGGAGGTGGCCCGCTACAATGAGCAGTTCTTC | CASSPEVARYNEQFF
- | TRBJ2-1 | TRBD2 | TRBV6-5 | TGTGCCAGCAGTTACGGTTTAGCGGGACCCCGGGGTGAGCAGTTCTTC | CASSYGLAGPRGEQFF
- | TRBJ1-2 | - | TRBV29-1 | TGCAGCGCGCAACGGGGTGGAGGCTACACCTTC | CSAQRGGGYTF
- | TRBJ2-2 | - | TRBV29-1 | TGCAGCGTAGAGGGCCCTAGCACCGGGGAGCTGTTTTTT | CSVEGPSTGELFF
- | TRBJ1-5 | - | TRBV21-1 | TGTGCCAGCAGCAAAGGGCCCCGAGCCCGGGGGCCCCAGCATTTT | CASSKGPRARGPQHF
few | TRBJ2-1 | - | TRBV4-2 | TGTGCCAGCAGCCAAGGGCGGAGGGATGAGCAGTTCTTC | CASSQGRRDEQFF
- | TRBJ2-1 | - | TRBV7-3 | TGTGCCAGCAGCGCAATGACAGGTAGCTCCTACAATGAGCAGTTCTTC | CASSAMTGSSYNEQFF
- | TRBJ1-5 | TRBD1 | TRBV7-2 | TGTGCCAGCAGTCCCGGGACAGGTAATCAGCCCCAGCATTTT | CASSPGTGNQPQHF
- | TRBJ1-1 | - | TRBV9 | TGTGCCAGCAGCGTGAGGCAGCTGAACACTGAAGCTTTCTTT | CASSVRQLNTEAFF
- | TRBJ2-7 | - | TRBV4-1 | TGCGCCAGCAGCCAAGATACCGGGTCTAGCTCCTACGAGCAGTACTTC | CASSQDTGSSSYEQYF
- | TRBJ1-1 | TRBD1 | TRBV5-5 | TGTGCCAGCAGCTCTACCGGGACAGGGGGCACTGAAGCTTTCTTT | CASSSTGTGGTEAFF
- | TRBJ2-3 | TRBD2 | TRBV4-2 | TGTGCCAGCAGCCATGCTAGCGGGAGCTCCTTCACAGATACGCAGTATTTT | CASSHASGSSFTDTQYF
- | TRBJ1-3 | - | TRBV2 | TGTGCCAGCAGTGAAAGCGGCACCATATATTTT | CASSESGTIYF
- | TRBJ1-5 | TRBD1 | TRBV19 | TGTGCCAGTAGTTTTTCAGGAGACAGGGCTAATCAGCCCCAGCATTTT | CASSFSGDRANQPQHF
- | TRBJ2-6 | - | TRBV2 | TGTGCCAGCAGTGATTTTAGGGCAGGGGTCGCCTCTGGGGCCAACGTCCTGACTTTC | CASSDFRAGVASGANVLTF
- | TRBJ1-4 | TRBD1 | TRBV11-3 | TGTGCCAGCAGCTTAGGGGACAGGGGAACTAATGAAAAACTGTTTTTT | CASSLGDRGTNEKLFF
- | TRBJ1-5 | - | TRBV6-6 | TGTGCCAGCAGTCCGGGGGAGCCCCAGCATTTT | CASSPGEPQHF
- | TRBJ1-5 | - | TRBV6-5 | TGTGCCAGCAGTCTGAACCGGGATCAGCCCCAGCATTTT | CASSLNRDQPQHF
- | TRBJ1-6 | - | TRBV2 | TGTGCCAGCAGTGAAGTCGGCTATAATTCACCCCTCCACTTT | CASSEVGYNSPLHF
- | TRBJ2-1 | TRBD2 | TRBV11-3 | TGTGCCAGCAGCTTTGGACTAGCGGGCAGGGGTGATGAGCAGTTCTTC | CASSFGLAGRGDEQFF
- | TRBJ2-6 | TRBD1 | TRBV7-9 | TGTGCCAGCAGCCTAGGGAGGGACAGGGCCGGGGCCAACGTCCTGACTTTC | CASSLGRDRAGANVLTF
- | TRBJ1-2 | - | TRBV10-3 | TGTGCCATCAGTGTGGGGGCCGAATCATATGGCTACACCTTC | CAISVGAESYGYTF
- | TRBJ2-5 | TRBD1 | TRBV27 | TGTGCCAGCAGTCCCGGGACAGGGGCGGTAGAGACCCAGTACTTC | CASSPGTGAVETQYF
- | TRBJ2-1 | TRBD1 | TRBV11-2 | TGTGCCAGCAGCGCACAGGGGTTGTCCTACAATGAGCAGTTCTTC | CASSAQGLSYNEQFF
few | TRBJ2-7 | - | TRBV5-1 | TGCGCCAGCAGCTTGGCGGGGAGCTCCTACGAGCAGTACTTC | CASSLAGSSYEQYF
- | TRBJ1-1 | TRBD1 | TRBV7-2 | TGTGCCAGCAGCTTAGAGGGGACAGGGAGCACTGAAGCTTTCTTT | CASSLEGTGSTEAFF
- | TRBJ1-1 | - | TRBV7-6 | TGTGCCAGCAGCTTTGGCACACACAGATCGGACACTGAAGCTTTCTTT | CASSFGTHRSDTEAFF
- | TRBJ2-1 | TRBD2 | TRBV15 | TGTGCCACCAGCGGGGGGGTTAGGGATGAGCAGTTCTTC | CATSGGVRDEQFF
- | TRBJ1-5 | TRBD1 | TRBV7-9 | TGTTCCAGCAGCCGACAACAACAGGGGGCTCGTAGCAATCAGCCCCAGCATTTT | CSSSRQQQGARSNQPQHF
- | TRBJ1-1 | - | TRBV29-1 | TGCAGCGTCCCCTCGCCCCCGGGGACTGAAGCTTTTTTT | CSVPSPPGTEAFF
- | TRBJ2-5 | TRBD2 | TRBV11-2 | TGTGCCAGCAGCCTGGGACTAGCGGAGACCCAGTACTTC | CASSLGLAETQYF
few | TRBJ1-2 | TRBD1 | TRBV23-1 | TGCGCCAGCAGTCACGACAGGGGAGTAATGATTGGCTACACCTTC | CASSHDRGVMIGYTF
- | TRBJ2-2 | - | TRBV6-5 | TGTGCCAGCAGTTACAGGGAGTTCGATGGGACCGGGGAGCTGTTTTTT | CASSYREFDGTGELFF
- | TRBJ1-1 | TRBD1 | TRBV18 | TGTGCCAGCTCACCGGGACAGGGATCCGAAGCTTTCTTT | CASSPGQGSEAFF